This passage covers 23 T cell receptor beta chains from one sample sequenced in a study of blood T cell repertoires in COVID-19. Profiled with immunoSEQ multiplex PCR; TCRdb holds only in-frame clones, not every one. The sample includes hundreds of thousands of clones, around 87% seen only once; the top ten take approximately 1.6%. The sequenced sample consisted of PBMCs or T cells enriched from blood (not recorded which). The receptors were sampled from a woman aged 45-60 years who had recovered from COVID-19.

This chain links TRBV29-1 with TRBJ2-1; D might be TRBD2 (6 bases). Germline V gene lookup returns CDR1 SQVTM and CDR2 ANQGSEA. V lost 3 bases and J 0 bases, leaving 9 bases between the germline ends. This CDR3 region has 14 residues. CDR3 sequence (DNA): TGCAGCGTTGACGGAGGGTTCTCCTACAATGAGCAGTTCTTC. This gives the protein CSVDGGFSYNEQFF.

The V call is TRBV10-3, the J call TRBJ2-7; TRBD1 matches at 9 bases. The CDR3 totals 13 residues. With V trimmed by 9 bases and J by 1 base, 4 bases remained unmatched. CDR1 is ENHRY, CDR2 SYGVKD, per germline. The CDR3 coding sequence is TGTGCCATGTCCGGGACAGGGTCCTACGAGCAGTACTTC. It translates to CAMSGTGSYEQYF.

The chain links TRBV12-3 or TRBV12-4 to TRBJ1-5, with unresolved D. The CDR3 has 12 amino acids. The V and J ends lost 6 bases and 4 bases respectively, with 7 bases between them. DNA of the CDR3: TGTGCCAGCAGAACAGATAATCAGCCCCAGCATTTT. It encodes CASRTDNQPQHF.

In this sample, this clone turned up a few times. The rearrangement joins TRBV4-2 to TRBJ2-1, with 9 bases fitting TRBD2. The CDR3 spans 18 residues. Germline assignment: CDR1 LGHNA and CDR2 YNFKEQ. Trimming at V came to 2 bases and at J to 4 bases, leaving 12 bases not matched to a gene. In DNA, the CDR3 is TGTGCCAGCAGCCAATTTACGGTAGGGACTAGCTCGTACAATGAGCAGTTCTTC. Protein: CASSQFTVGTSSYNEQFF.

The chain combines TRBV7-2 with TRBJ2-5, with 9 positions matching TRBD2. This CDR3 comprises 14 residues. Germline CDR1 is SGHTA and CDR2 is FQGNSA. J lost 1 base, V lost 3 bases, and 0 bases had no gene match. As DNA, the CDR3 is TGTGCCAGCAGCTTGACTAGCGGCCAAGAGACCCAGTACTTC. Translation gives CASSLTSGQETQYF.

The chain joins TRBV7-6 to TRBJ1-3; D not resolved. Germline assignment: CDR1 SGHVS and CDR2 FNYEAQ. The CDR3 consists of 15 residues. The V end was cut by 5 bases, the J end by 6 bases, with 17 bases between. The CDR3 sequence: CASSPVGVAANTIYF. In nucleotides, the CDR3 is TGTGCCAGCAGCCCAGTCGGGGTCGCCGCAAACACCATATATTTT.

This sequence joins TRBV7-8 and TRBJ2-3; maybe TRBD2 (5 bases). CDR3 size: 16 residues. Trimming shortened V by 5 bases and J by 0 bases, and 15 bases separated the two germline ends. From germline, CDR1 is SGHVS and CDR2 FQNEAQ. For the CDR3, the DNA is TGTGCCAGCAGCGTGGACTTTCTAACTAGCACAGATACGCAGTATTTT. The encoded protein is CASSVDFLTSTDTQYF.

The gene calls are TRBV27 and TRBJ1-4, with D possibly matching TRBD1 (5 bases). This CDR3 contains 14 residues. Germline lookup yields CDR1 MNHEY and CDR2 SMNVEV (reference sequence). The germline V and J ends were trimmed by 6 bases and 7 bases, with 15 bases remaining between them. The CDR3 loop is CASSLLGGSEKLFF. CDR3 in DNA: TGTGCCAGCAGCCTTTTGGGGGGGAGTGAAAAACTGTTTTTT.

The chain employs TRBV10-3 and TRBJ1-6; D not certain. Germline CDR1 reads ENHRY; CDR2 reads SYGVKD. Trimming removed 3 bases at V and 7 bases at J, with 10 bases between. The CDR3 totals 14 residues. The CDR3 DNA reads TGTGCCATCAGTGATTCCAGGAAGAATTCACCCCTCCACTTT. This encodes CAISDSRKNSPLHF.

The rearrangement joins TRBV7-8 to TRBJ1-2; D remains ambiguous. Trimming left V 2 bases short and J 0 bases short, with 10 bases between. The CDR3 is 15 amino acids. Germline loops: CDR1 SGHVS, CDR2 FQNEAQ. The CDR3 loop reads CASSLFQSANYGYTF. Written as DNA, the CDR3 is TGTGCCAGCAGCTTATTCCAGTCAGCTAACTATGGCTACACCTTC.

This sequence joins TRBV29-1 and TRBJ2-7, with TRBD1 matching 7 bases. Germline CDR1 is SQVTM and CDR2 is ANQGSEA. Trimming cost V 7 bases and J 3 bases; bases outside gene matches: 9. The CDR3 has 13 residues. The CDR3 loop is CSAGTAAGYEQYF. The CDR3 DNA reads TGCAGCGCAGGGACAGCCGCTGGCTACGAGCAGTACTTC.

The rearrangement uses TRBV14 and TRBJ2-1; tentative D call: TRBD2 (6 bases). The V gene lost 3 bases and the J gene lost 1 base, with 16 bases spanning the gap. The CDR3 runs 17 residues. Looked up from germline, CDR1 is SGHDN and CDR2 is FVKESK. For the CDR3, the DNA is TGTGCCAGCAGCCAGGTTAATCAGGGACTGTCCTACAATGAGCAGTTCTTC. Amino acid sequence: CASSQVNQGLSYNEQFF.

This chain connects TRBV5-5 to TRBJ2-7, with TRBD1 identical over 9 bases. The germline V gene encodes CDR1 SGHKS and CDR2 YYEKEE (reference sequence). This CDR3 contains 14 residues. V shed 4 bases, J shed 3 bases, and the junction held 5 bases outside the gene matches. The CDR3 reads CASSPTGGSYEQYF. In DNA, the CDR3 is TGTGCCAGCAGCCCAACAGGGGGCAGCTACGAGCAGTACTTC.

The chain recombines TRBV19 with TRBJ1-1; D not certain. The germline CDR1 and CDR2 sequences are LNHDA and SQIVND (reference sequence). This CDR3 is 12 amino acids long. CDR3 nucleotides: TGTGTCGTACGCCGTGGCTACACTGAAGCTTTCTTT. Translated, it gives CVVRRGYTEAFF. The entire variable domain, with the rest obtained from reference TRBV19 and TRBJ1-1, is as follows: DGGITQSPKYLFRKEGQNVTLSCEQNLNHDAMYWYRQDPGQGLRLIYYSQIVNDFQKGDIAEGYSVSREKKESFPLTVTSAQKNPTAFYLCVVRRGYTEAFFGQGTRLTVV.

The gene calls are TRBV29-1 and TRBJ2-7; D might be TRBD2 (5 bases). Deletions cut 8 bases from V and 6 bases from J, with 17 bases between. The CDR3 length is 12 residues. Germline CDR1 reads SQVTM; CDR2 reads ANQGSEA. CDR3 nucleotides: TGCAGCTCTAGGAGTTCTGCGGGCGAGCAGTACTTC. The encoded protein is CSSRSSAGEQYF.

The CDR3 DNA reads as TGTGCCAGCAGCCTGACAGCTCTTAATGAGCAGTTCTTC. As protein: CASSLTALNEQFF. The chain couples TRBV2 to TRBJ2-1, with D possibly being TRBD1 (5 bases). Germline lookup yields CDR1 SNHLY and CDR2 FYNNEI. The CDR3 is 13 amino acids. V dropped 6 bases and J dropped 7 bases, with 13 bases sitting between them.

The V gene is TRBV7-2, the J gene TRBJ2-4; D perhaps matches TRBD1 (6 bases). CDR1 is SGHTA and CDR2 is FQGNSA in the germline V gene. Trimming shortened V by 1 base and J by 1 base, and 11 bases separated the two germline ends. The CDR3 has 16 amino acids. The CDR3 coding sequence is TGTGCCAGCAGCTTAGAAACAGGGATCGCCAAAAACATTCAGTACTTC. This codes for CASSLETGIAKNIQYF.

The V gene is TRBV27, the J gene TRBJ1-4; 7 bases fit TRBD1. The CDR3 runs 14 residues. Per the germline V gene, CDR1 is MNHEY and CDR2 is SMNVEV (reference sequence). The ends lost 6 bases at V and 8 bases at J; junction bases unmatched: 9. In DNA, the CDR3 is TGTGCCAGCAGCCCCAACAGGGGCGGGGAAAAACTGTTTTTT. This codes for CASSPNRGGEKLFF. The full variable domain, its missing parts supplied by reference TRBV27 and TRBJ1-4, is EAQVTQNPRYLITVTGKKLTVTCSQNMNHEYMSWYRQDPGLGLRQIYYSMNVEVTDKGDVPEGYKVSRKEKRNFPLILESPSPNQTSLYFCASSPNRGGEKLFFGSGTQLSVL.

CDR3: CASRKGLAAYEQYF. The CDR3 nucleotides are TGTGCCAGCAGGAAAGGACTAGCGGCCTACGAGCAGTACTTC. This rearrangement joins TRBV2 to TRBJ2-7; 10 nucleotides agree with TRBD2. The trim removed 6 bases at V and 2 bases at J, leaving 4 bases unmatched. The CDR3 is 14 residues long. CDR1 is SNHLY, CDR2 FYNNEI, per germline.

The chain employs TRBV7-2 and TRBJ1-1; perhaps TRBD1 as D (6 bases). V was cut by 5 bases and J by 4 bases, with 14 bases left in between. CDR1 SGHTA and CDR2 FQGNSA come from the germline V gene. CDR3 length equals 14 residues. CDR3 sequence (DNA): TGTGCCAGCAGCACGCGGCAGGGGAGCACTGAAGCTTTCTTT. Residues: CASSTRQGSTEAFF.

The chain combines TRBV30 with TRBJ1-1, with a possible D match to TRBD1 (5 bases). CDR1 GTSNPN and CDR2 SVGIG come from the germline V gene (reference sequence). The CDR3 runs to 13 residues. V lost 4 bases to trimming and J lost 5 bases, with 14 bases between them. The CDR3 DNA follows: TGTGCCTGGACCCGGGGGGGTGATACTGAAGCTTTCTTT. Encoded protein: CAWTRGGDTEAFF.

The chain combines TRBV30 with TRBJ2-7; 8 bases are a match to TRBD2. With V trimmed by 2 bases and J by 3 bases, 0 bases remained unmatched. The CDR3 length is 12 residues. CDR1 GTSNPN and CDR2 SVGIG come from the germline V gene (reference sequence). CDR3 residues: CAWSSGSYEQYF. As DNA, the CDR3 is TGTGCCTGGAGTAGCGGGAGCTACGAGCAGTACTTC.

This clone has a single count. The gene calls are TRBV19 and TRBJ2-3, with TRBD2 matching 12 bases. The CDR3 is 15 residues long. V gave up 6 bases and J gave up 2 bases; unmatched junction bases: 3. CDR1 is LNHDA and CDR2 is SQIVND in the germline V gene (reference sequence). The CDR3 DNA follows: TGTGCCAGTAGGCCTAGCGGGAGGGTCACAGATACGCAGTATTTT. This codes for CASRPSGRVTDTQYF.